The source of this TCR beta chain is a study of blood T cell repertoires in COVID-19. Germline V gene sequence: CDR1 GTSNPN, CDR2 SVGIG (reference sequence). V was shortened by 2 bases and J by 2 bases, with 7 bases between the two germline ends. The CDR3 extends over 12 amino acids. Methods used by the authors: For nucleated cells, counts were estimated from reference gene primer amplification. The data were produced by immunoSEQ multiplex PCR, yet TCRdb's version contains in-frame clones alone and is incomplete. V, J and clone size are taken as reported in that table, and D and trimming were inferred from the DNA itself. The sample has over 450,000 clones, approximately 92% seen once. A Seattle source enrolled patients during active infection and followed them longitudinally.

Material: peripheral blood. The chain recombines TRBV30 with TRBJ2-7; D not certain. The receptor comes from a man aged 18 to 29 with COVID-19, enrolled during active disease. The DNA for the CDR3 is TGTGCCTGGAGTTCCCTCGCCTACGAGCAGTACTTC. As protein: CAWSSLAYEQYF.